The 18 T cell receptor beta chains below all came from one sample that was sequenced in a study of shared clonotypes between healthy human individuals. In the naive CD8 group, cells lacked CD45RO and were positively selected for CCR7, so terminally differentiated effector memory CD45RA+ cells were left out. Repertoires were generated with immunoSEQ multiplex PCR, while TCRdb's copy carries only in-frame clones and drops some. The sample contains more than 600,000 clones, about 91% of which appear only once. The source material was naive CD8+ T cells sorted from blood. The source of these receptors is a man younger than 45 in good health.

Remarks on this clone: One junction end disagrees with the germline gene, perhaps due to a read error. This chain connects TRBV4-1 to TRBJ2-3; 10 bases agree with TRBD1. This CDR3 spans 15 amino acids. Per germline, CDR1 MGHRA and CDR2 YSYEKL. The CDR3 spells CASTQRQGAPDTQYF. CDR3 DNA sequence: TGCGCCAGCACCCAAAGACAGGGGGCACCAGATACGCAGTATTTT.

The V gene is TRBV5-4, the J gene TRBJ2-7, with 7 bases matching TRBD2. V trimming: 6 bases; J trimming: 1 base; junction bases outside the gene matches: 4. Germline V gene sequence: CDR1 SGHNT, CDR2 YYREEE (reference sequence). CDR3 length: 13 amino acids. The CDR3 DNA follows: TGTGCCAGCACTAGCGGCGTTTCCTACGAGCAGTACTTC. Translation gives CASTSGVSYEQYF.

The rearrangement joins TRBV15 to TRBJ2-5; the D gene is possibly TRBD2 (5 bases). V was clipped by 0 bases and J by 1 base, with 9 bases between them. The CDR3 totals 15 residues. Germline V gene data show CDR1 as LNHNV and CDR2 as YYDKDF (reference sequence). The CDR3 sequence is CATSRDGKLQETQYF. Here the CDR3 DNA reads TGTGCCACCAGCAGAGACGGGAAGCTCCAAGAGACCCAGTACTTC. The full variable domain, its missing parts supplied by reference TRBV15 and TRBJ2-5, is DAMVIQNPRYQVTQFGKPVTLSCSQTLNHNVMYWYQQKSSQAPKLLFHYYDKDFNNEADTPDNFQSRRPNTSFCFLDIRSPGLGDTAMYLCATSRDGKLQETQYFGPGTRLLVL.

The CDR3 reads CASSVERANYGYTF. The CDR3 DNA is TGTGCCAGCAGCGTAGAAAGAGCTAACTATGGCTACACCTTC. The rearrangement joins TRBV9 to TRBJ1-2; D remains unclear. Trimming left V 0 bases short and J 0 bases short, with 6 bases between. The CDR3 contains 14 residues. Germline V gene data show CDR1 as SGDLS and CDR2 as YYNGEE.

The V call is TRBV14, the J call TRBJ2-7, with TRBD1 as a possible D gene (6 bases). Per germline, CDR1 SGHDN and CDR2 FVKESK. Trimming stripped 8 bases from V and 4 bases from J, with 15 bases between. The CDR3 has 13 residues. The CDR3 loop reads CASGPGHSYEQYF. In DNA form, the CDR3 reads TGTGCCAGCGGGCCGGGACATTCGTACGAGCAGTACTTC.

The chain links TRBV7-9 to TRBJ2-5, with 11 nucleotides matching TRBD2. The CDR3 is 17 amino acids. Germline V gene sequence: CDR1 SEHNR, CDR2 FQNEAQ (reference sequence). V lost 8 bases to trimming and J lost 2 bases; unmatched junction nucleotides: 13. CDR3 in DNA: TGTGCCAGCGCAGAGTTAGCGGGAGGGTTGGAGCAAGAGACCCAGTACTTC. Translation gives CASAELAGGLEQETQYF.

This chain connects TRBV18 to TRBJ2-7, with D perhaps matching TRBD1 or TRBD2 (5 bases each). Germline assignment: CDR1 KGHSH and CDR2 LQKENI. V lost 2 bases and J 0 bases, leaving 14 bases between the germline ends. CDR3 size: 16 residues. The CDR3 region is CASSPDGTGHSYEQYF. CDR3 bases: TGTGCCAGCTCACCAGACGGGACGGGGCACTCCTACGAGCAGTACTTC. Based on the CDR3 plus reference TRBV18 and TRBJ2-7, the full variable domain is NAGVMQNPRHLVRRRGQEARLRCSPMKGHSHVYWYRQLPEEGLKFMVYLQKENIIDESGMPKERFSAEFPKEGPSILRIQQVVRGDSAAYFCASSPDGTGHSYEQYFGPGTRLTVT.

With regard to this clone: This may be a read error, as it is one base from a much larger clone. This sample includes further DNA sequences coding for the same CDR3. As DNA, the CDR3 is TGTGCCAGCAGTTCCTCCTACGAGCAGTACTTC. It yields the protein CASSSSYEQYF. The rearrangement uses TRBV5-8 and TRBJ2-7, with unresolved D. Trimming stripped 5 bases from V and 0 bases from J, with 3 bases between. Germline V gene data show CDR1 as SGHTS and CDR2 as YDEGEE. The CDR3 spans 11 residues. Variable domain in full (rest from reference TRBV5-8 and TRBJ2-7): EAGVTQSPTHLIKTRGQQATLRCSPISGHTSVYWYQQALGLGLQFLLWYDEGEERNRGNFPPRFSGRQFPNYSSELNVNALELEDSALYLCASSSSYEQYFGPGTRLTVT.

The rearrangement links TRBV5-1 to TRBJ2-7; the match to TRBD2 covers 9 bases. This CDR3 has 16 residues. Looked up from germline, CDR1 is SGHRS and CDR2 is YFSETQ. Trimming removed 2 bases from V and 5 bases from J; junction bases left unmatched: 11. The CDR3: CASSFVSGRVSHEQYF. CDR3 in DNA: TGCGCCAGCAGCTTCGTTAGCGGGAGAGTATCTCACGAGCAGTACTTC.

The chain combines TRBV6-5 with TRBJ1-1; weak D call: TRBD1 (5 bases). The CDR3 extends over 16 amino acids. Germline V lookup: CDR1 MNHEY, CDR2 SVGAGI. V was clipped by 0 bases and J by 3 bases, with 14 bases between them. The CDR3 protein is CASSYSREEGYTEAFF. Written as DNA, the CDR3 is TGTGCCAGCAGTTACTCCCGGGAAGAGGGGTACACTGAAGCTTTCTTT.

The rearrangement joins TRBV6-1 to TRBJ2-5, with 9 bases lining up with TRBD2. There are 17 residues in the CDR3. The germline gives CDR1 MNHNS, CDR2 SASEGT. V lost 0 bases to trimming and J lost 3 bases; unmatched junction nucleotides: 8. The CDR3 spells CASSEAYMVAGEETQYF. The CDR3 coding sequence is TGTGCCAGCAGTGAAGCTTATATGGTAGCGGGAGAAGAGACCCAGTACTTC.

J is TRBJ2-7 and V is TRBV6-5; D unclear. The CDR3 has 12 amino acids. Germline CDR1 reads MNHEY; CDR2 reads SVGAGI. V lost 9 bases, J lost 3 bases, and 12 bases lay in between. The CDR3 region has the DNA TGTGCCAGTCACTTTGGGGACTACGAGCAGTACTTC. Amino acid sequence: CASHFGDYEQYF.

The J gene is TRBJ2-7, the V gene TRBV4-1; maybe TRBD2 (6 bases). Trimming took 2 bases from V and 3 from J, leaving 11 bases between them. Germline CDR1 and CDR2: MGHRA and YSYEKL. The CDR3 spans 14 residues. The CDR3 here is CASSQPPEGYEQYF. DNA of the CDR3: TGCGCCAGCAGCCAACCCCCGGAGGGCTACGAGCAGTACTTC.

This chain joins TRBV7-9 and TRBJ2-1; 9 nucleotides line up with TRBD1. CDR3 size: 13 residues. Germline V gene data show CDR1 as SEHNR and CDR2 as FQNEAQ (reference sequence). V shed 11 bases and J 7 bases; nucleotides not matched to a gene: 9. DNA of the CDR3: TGTGCCGGGAGACAGGGGGTAGGTAATGAGCAGTTCTTC. Protein product: CAGRQGVGNEQFF.

The rearrangement links TRBV5-8 to TRBJ2-3, with TRBD1 matching 8 bases. CDR3 length: 15 amino acids. The germline CDR1 and CDR2 sequences are SGHTS and YDEGEE. After removal of 4 bases from V and 0 bases from J, the junction contained 4 bases not matched to a gene. CDR3 protein: CASSPGTGSTDTQYF. The CDR3, as DNA: TGTGCCAGCAGCCCCGGGACAGGTAGCACAGATACGCAGTATTTT.

J is TRBJ2-1 and V is TRBV29-1; D is unresolved. Trimming left V 0 bases short and J 2 bases short, with 17 bases between. CDR1 SQVTM and CDR2 ANQGSEA come from the germline V gene. CDR3 length equals 17 residues. CDR3: CSVEDRLAGLTYNEQFF. The CDR3 DNA is TGCAGCGTTGAAGATCGATTGGCAGGATTAACCTACAATGAGCAGTTCTTC.

This chain uses TRBV7-8 with TRBJ1-2; D unresolved. Trimming left V 1 base short and J 2 bases short, with 8 bases between. Germline lookup yields CDR1 SGHVS and CDR2 FQNEAQ. This CDR3 has 14 residues. The CDR3 region is CASSLDLVNYGYTF. CDR3 coding DNA: TGTGCCAGCAGCTTAGATTTGGTAAACTATGGCTACACCTTC.

J is TRBJ2-7 and V is TRBV30; the match to TRBD2 covers 7 bases. Per the germline V gene, CDR1 is GTSNPN and CDR2 is SVGIG (reference sequence). The V segment lost 4 bases and the J segment 2 bases; nucleotides outside the gene matches: 5. The CDR3 has 13 amino acids. The CDR3 is CAWNSGNPYEQYF. The CDR3 DNA is TGTGCCTGGAACAGCGGGAATCCCTACGAGCAGTACTTC.